The 30 T cell receptor beta chains below were found in one sample sequenced in a study of T cells in Graves' hyperthyroidism and ophthalmopathy. RNA transcripts provided the source from which TCR beta CDR3 regions were amplified. The TCR CDR3 was amplified in a first-round RT-PCR using the HTBI primer set. TCRdb fed the multiplex PCR reads into MiXCR, producing one record per CDR3 protein. The data contain 500,000 to 750,000 distinct CDR3 sequences, about 43% of them singletons. The sequencing sample was made of peripheral blood or thyroid tissue (not recorded which). Every receptor here comes from a woman under 30 with Graves' hyperthyroidism.

In this sample, this clonotype turned up many times. A much more abundant neighbour one base away suggests this may be a read error. This chain uses TRBV6-2 or TRBV6-3 with TRBJ1-3; no definite D call. The CDR3 consists of 12 residues. Germline assignment: CDR1 MNHEY and CDR2 SVGEGT. V was clipped by 7 bases and J by 0 bases, with 4 bases between them. This CDR3 reads CASKPSGNTIYF. CDR3 coding DNA: TGTGCCAGCAAACCCTCTGGAAACACCATATATTTT.

This chain links TRBV24-1 with TRBJ2-7; the match to TRBD1 covers 10 bases. Germline V CDR1 and CDR2: KGHDR, SFDVKD. V trimming: 7 bases; J trimming: 4 bases; junction bases outside the gene matches: 3. There are 13 residues in the CDR3. The CDR3 sequence: CATRTGGGYEQYF. CDR3 bases: TGTGCCACCAGGACAGGGGGCGGGTACGAGCAGTACTTC.

Notes on this clonotype: Being one base from a much bigger clone, this may be a read error. Without the conserved terminal phenylalanine or tryptophan, this CDR3 likely stems from a read error. V and J are TRBV6-5 and TRBJ2-7, with 9 bases fitting TRBD2. The CDR3 loop spans 15 amino acids. The germline gives CDR1 MNHEY, CDR2 SVGAGI. Germline trimming cut 2 bases from V and 0 bases from J; bases unmatched to any gene: 2. CDR3 sequence (DNA): TGTGCCAGCAGTTACGTAGCGGGAGTCTCCTACGAGCAGTACCTC. The encoded protein is CASSYVAGVSYEQYL.

The V gene is TRBV24-1, the J gene TRBJ2-5; 9 nucleotides match TRBD2. Germline V gene sequence: CDR1 KGHDR, CDR2 SFDVKD. The V gene end was trimmed by 9 bases and the J gene end by 3 bases; junction bases not matched to a gene: 7. The CDR3 has 14 residues. The CDR3 loop reads CATEAAGGEETQYF. The CDR3 DNA is TGTGCCACCGAGGCAGCGGGAGGAGAAGAGACCCAGTACTTC.

This clonotype appeared many times. The rearrangement links TRBV5-1 to TRBJ2-7; the D gene is possibly TRBD2 (5 bases). Per germline, CDR1 SGHRS and CDR2 YFSETQ. The CDR3 consists of 15 residues. V was cut by 0 bases and J by 5 bases, with 15 bases left in between. CDR3 nucleotides: TGCGCCAGCAGCTTGGCCCCCGGGCAGAGGGACGAGCAGTACTTC. Translation gives CASSLAPGQRDEQYF.

This clonotype was picked up many times. One junction end disagrees with the germline gene, perhaps due to a read error. V is TRBV12-3 or TRBV12-4 and J is TRBJ2-2; TRBD2 matches at 8 bases. The CDR3 has 15 residues. The CDR3 DNA follows: TGTGCCAGCAGTATAGCGGGGTTAGGGACCGGGGAGCTGTTTTTT. Amino acids: CASSIAGLGTGELFF.

This clonotype was observed at least ten times. V and J are TRBV7-2 and TRBJ1-1; D gene ambiguous. CDR1 is SGHTA and CDR2 is FQGNSA in the germline V gene. This CDR3 is built from 13 residues. Trimming took off 6 bases at V and 1 base at J, with 9 bases between the two ends. The CDR3 here is CASRRGRNTEAFF. CDR3 sequence (DNA): TGTGCCAGCAGACGCGGGAGGAACACTGAAGCTTTCTTT. Variable domain in full (rest from reference TRBV7-2 and TRBJ1-1): GAGVSQSPSNKVTEKGKDVELRCDPISGHTALYWYRQSLGQGLEFLIYFQGNSAPDKSGLPSDRFSAERTGGSVSTLTIQRTQQEDSAVYLCASRRGRNTEAFFGQGTRLTVV.

The V gene is TRBV15, the J gene TRBJ2-7; TRBD1 or TRBD2 may be the D gene (5 bases each). The CDR3 loop spans 13 amino acids. Trimming cost V 0 bases and J 4 bases, with 7 bases left between them. Germline V CDR1 and CDR2: LNHNV, YYDKDF (reference sequence). Here the CDR3 reads CATSREGEYEQYF. The CDR3 DNA follows: TGTGCCACCAGCAGAGAAGGGGAGTACGAGCAGTACTTC. Variable domain in full (rest from reference TRBV15 and TRBJ2-7): DAMVIQNPRYQVTQFGKPVTLSCSQTLNHNVMYWYQQKSSQAPKLLFHYYDKDFNNEADTPDNFQSRRPNTSFCFLDIRSPGLGDTAMYLCATSREGEYEQYFGPGTRLTVT.

This clonotype was detected ten times or more. J is TRBJ1-2 and V is TRBV5-1, with TRBD1 matching 12 bases. The J segment lost 4 bases and the V segment lost 6 bases, leaving 7 bases of the junction unmatched. This CDR3 has 15 residues. Germline V gives CDR1 SGHRS, CDR2 YFSETQ. The CDR3 protein is CASTAGQGAIYGYTF. The CDR3 nucleotides are TGCGCCAGCACCGCGGGACAGGGGGCCATCTATGGCTACACCTTC.

This clonotype was found a few times. The V call is TRBV7-2, the J call TRBJ1-1, with D perhaps matching TRBD1 (6 bases). This CDR3 comprises 16 residues. Germline CDR1 SGHTA, CDR2 FQGNSA. Trimming shortened V by 3 bases and J by 1 base, and 15 bases separated the two germline ends. DNA of the CDR3: TGTGCCAGCAGCTTTCGCAGGGGTTTAAAGAACACTGAAGCTTTCTTT. Translated: CASSFRRGLKNTEAFF.

This clonotype was seen ten or more times. CDR3 amino acids: CSARDPRREKGGELFF. In DNA, the CDR3 is TGCAGTGCTAGAGATCCCCGGCGGGAGAAAGGAGGGGAGCTGTTTTTT. This chain uses TRBV20-1 with TRBJ2-2; 7 bases agree with TRBD2. Germline CDR1 DFQATT, CDR2 SNEGSKA (reference sequence). The CDR3 loop spans 16 amino acids. V gave up 0 bases and J gave up 8 bases; unmatched junction bases: 12.

This clonotype has at least ten counts. This chain connects TRBV4-2 to TRBJ2-5; no definite D call. In germline, CDR1 is LGHNA, CDR2 YNFKEQ. V lost 0 bases and J 0 bases, leaving 11 bases between the germline ends. The CDR3 covers 16 residues. The CDR3 bases are TGTGCCAGCAGCCAAGAGCAGACGCCGAACCAAGAGACCCAGTACTTC. It yields the protein CASSQEQTPNQETQYF.

The chain employs TRBV19 and TRBJ2-1; 7 bases are shared with TRBD1. Losses at the gene ends were 6 bases for V and 0 bases for J; bases not matched to a gene: 5. The CDR3 is 15 amino acids. The V gene's germline CDR1 is LNHDA and CDR2 SQIVND (reference sequence). DNA of the CDR3: TGTGCCAGTAGACGGGACAGTCTCTCCTACAATGAGCAGTTCTTC. Translated, it gives CASRRDSLSYNEQFF.

This clonotype has a count of ten or more. The chain is built from TRBV14 and TRBJ2-5; TRBD2 agrees at 13 bases. Germline V gene lookup returns CDR1 SGHDN and CDR2 FVKESK. This CDR3 has 16 residues. The trim removed 4 bases at V and 6 bases at J, leaving 8 bases unmatched. CDR3 in DNA: TGTGCCAGCAGCCGAGAGACTAGCGGGAGGTCAAAGACCCAGTACTTC. It codes for CASSRETSGRSKTQYF.

This clonotype was counted ten times or more. The chain uses TRBV11-1 and TRBJ1-3; D possibly corresponds to TRBD1 (5 bases). The V and J ends lost 5 bases and 9 bases respectively, with 11 bases between them. CDR1 and CDR2 from the germline V gene are SGHAT and FQDESV (reference sequence). This CDR3 has 12 amino acids. The DNA of the CDR3 is TGTGCCAGCAGCCGCGACAGCGGCACCATATATTTT. Translated, it gives CASSRDSGTIYF.

As for this clonotype: The junction departs from germline at one end; a sequencing error may be responsible. The CDR3 bases are TGTGCCAGCAGCCACGGGGCAACAGGGCGAGTAAACACTGAAGCTTTC. This gives the protein CASSHGATGRVNTEAF. This rearrangement joins TRBV7-9 to TRBJ2-6, with TRBD1 as a possible D gene (6 bases). Germline CDR1 is SEHNR and CDR2 is FQNEAQ (reference sequence). The CDR3 covers 16 residues. The entire variable domain, with the rest obtained from reference TRBV7-9 and TRBJ2-6, is as follows: DTGVSQNPRHKITKRGQNVTFRCDPISEHNRLYWYRQTLGQGPEFLTYFQNEAQLEKSRLLSDRFSAERPKGSFSTLEIQRTEQGDSAMYLCASSHGATGRVNTEAFGAGSRLTVL.

At least ten counts were recorded for this clonotype. This sequence joins TRBV20-1 and TRBJ1-4; D unclear. Germline CDR1 reads DFQATT; CDR2 reads SNEGSKA (reference sequence). V was trimmed by 3 bases and J by 2 bases, leaving 4 bases between them. The CDR3 has 12 residues. The CDR3 loop reads CSARSTNEKLFF. The DNA of the CDR3 is TGCAGTGCTAGGAGTACTAATGAAAAACTGTTTTTT.

The chain employs TRBV24-1 and TRBJ1-3; D call uncertain. The CDR3 runs to 12 residues. V was pared by 2 bases and J by 7 bases, with 5 bases between. Germline V gene sequence: CDR1 KGHDR, CDR2 SFDVKD. CDR3 sequence: CATSDWTNTIYF. In DNA, the CDR3 is TGTGCCACCAGTGATTGGACGAACACCATATATTTT.

In its sample, this clonotype was seen many times. The chain is built from TRBV7-6 and TRBJ2-1; D is undetermined. The CDR3 totals 12 residues. Trimming left V 5 bases short and J 9 bases short, with 11 bases between. Germline CDR1 and CDR2: SGHVS and FNYEAQ. CDR3 residues: CASSLIRAEQFF. The CDR3, as DNA: TGTGCCAGCAGCCTCATTCGAGCTGAGCAGTTCTTC.

About this clonotype itself: A much larger clone lies one base from this, so it may be a read error. The CDR3 is CAISARQALANYGYTF. The DNA for the CDR3 is TGTGCCATCAGTGCTCGGCAGGCCCTAGCTAACTATGGCTACACCTTC. The V call is TRBV10-3, the J call TRBJ1-2; D is uncertain. Trimming stripped 4 bases from V and 0 bases from J, with 15 bases between. Looked up from germline, CDR1 is ENHRY and CDR2 is SYGVKD. This CDR3 region has 16 residues.

This clonotype was seen many times. CDR3 nucleotide sequence: TGTGCCAGCAGCCCAGGGACGAACACTGAAGCTTTCTTT. It translates to CASSPGTNTEAFF. The chain joins TRBV9 to TRBJ1-1, with D perhaps TRBD1 (5 bases). The CDR3 has 13 amino acids. The V gene lost 4 bases and the J gene lost 1 base, with 8 bases spanning the gap. Germline V gene sequence: CDR1 SGDLS, CDR2 YYNGEE.

This clonotype was found many times. The chain couples TRBV4-3 to TRBJ1-1; D is unclear. This CDR3 spans 14 amino acids. Germline V gives CDR1 LGHNA, CDR2 YSLEER. V lost 1 base, J lost 5 bases, and 11 bases lay in between. CDR3 bases: TGCGCCAGCAGCCAAGGCCCGTTGATTACTGAAGCTTTCTTT. Amino acid sequence: CASSQGPLITEAFF.

This clonotype was counted ten times or more. The rearrangement uses TRBV12-5 and TRBJ1-3; D gene uncertain. V lost 8 bases and J lost 1, with 12 bases in between. Germline V gene data show CDR1 as LGHNT and CDR2 as FRNRAP. The CDR3 is 14 amino acids. The CDR3 is CASSGDQSGNTIYF. The CDR3 DNA follows: TGTGCTAGTTCGGGTGATCAATCTGGAAACACCATATATTTT.

This clonotype has a count of ten or more. The chain combines TRBV19 with TRBJ2-7, with D unresolved. CDR1 and CDR2 from the germline V gene are LNHDA and SQIVND (reference sequence). CDR3 length: 15 residues. The V end lost 5 bases, the J end lost 3 bases, and 17 bases lay between the germline ends. The CDR3 reads CASSVVIESIYEQYF. The CDR3 nucleotides are TGTGCCAGTAGTGTGGTGATAGAGAGTATCTACGAGCAGTACTTC.

In this sample, this clonotype turned up many times. In DNA, the CDR3 is TGTGCCAGCAGCCCCGGGGGACTAGGAGCCGGGGAGCTGTTTTTT. The encoded protein is CASSPGGLGAGELFF. The chain uses TRBV7-9 and TRBJ2-2; 8 bases are a match to TRBD2. Germline loops: CDR1 SEHNR, CDR2 FQNEAQ (reference sequence). J gave up 6 bases and V 5 bases, and 8 bases lay outside the gene matches. This CDR3 has 15 residues. Looking up the rest from reference TRBV7-9 and TRBJ2-2 gives the full variable domain: DTGVSQNPRHKITKRGQNVTFRCDPISEHNRLYWYRQTLGQGPEFLTYFQNEAQLEKSRLLSDRFSAERPKGSFSTLEIQRTEQGDSAMYLCASSPGGLGAGELFFGEGSRLTVL.

Notes on this clonotype: A much larger clone lies one base from this, so it may be a read error. The rearrangement uses TRBV3-1 and TRBJ1-5; TRBD1 matches at 9 bases. V lost 4 bases, J lost 7 bases, and 8 bases stayed unmatched. The CDR3 has 15 amino acids. Germline V gene data show CDR1 as LGHDT and CDR2 as YNNKEL (reference sequence). CDR3 sequence: CASSPTGGALQPQHF. The CDR3 nucleotides are TGTGCCAGCAGCCCTACAGGGGGCGCGTTGCAGCCCCAGCATTTT. The whole variable domain, remainder taken from reference TRBV3-1 and TRBJ1-5, is DTAVSQTPKYLVTQMGNDKSIKCEQNLGHDTMYWYKQDSKKFLKIMFSYNNKELIINETVPNRFSPKSPDKAHLNLHINSLELGDSAVYFCASSPTGGALQPQHFGDGTRLSIL.

This clonotype was observed a few times. This chain links TRBV2 with TRBJ2-7, with a possible D match to TRBD2 (5 bases). The J call is uncertain, as TRBJ2-1 better fits the DNA end. CDR3 length: 14 residues. Germline V gene data show CDR1 as SNHLY and CDR2 as FYNNEI. CDR3 coding DNA: TGTGCCAGCAAATCGGATCCCGAGGGCGATGAGCAGTTCTTC. It encodes CASKSDPEGDEQFF.

This chain uses TRBV7-3 with TRBJ1-2; TRBD1 agrees at 8 bases. CDR3 length: 16 amino acids. Germline V gene sequence: CDR1 SGHTA, CDR2 FQGTGA. V shed 5 bases, J shed 0 bases, and the junction held 8 bases outside the gene matches. CDR3 in DNA: TGTGCCAGCAGCGCATCAGGGGGCAGCGCTAACTATGGCTACACCTTC. This translates into CASSASGGSANYGYTF.

This clonotype has at least ten counts. The chain recombines TRBV7-9 with TRBJ2-7, with unresolved D. Trimming left V 1 base short and J 6 bases short, with 13 bases between. The CDR3 has 14 amino acids. Germline-derived CDR1 and CDR2 are SEHNR and FQNEAQ (reference sequence). The CDR3 DNA reads TGTGCCAGCAGCTTAGGCTACTCATCGATCGAGCAGTACTTC. It translates to CASSLGYSSIEQYF.

The chain carries TRBV29-1 and TRBJ1-1; 7 nucleotides align to TRBD1. V lost 4 bases to trimming and J lost 0 bases; unmatched junction nucleotides: 5. Germline loops: CDR1 SQVTM, CDR2 ANQGSEA. This CDR3 is built from 14 residues. CDR3 sequence reads: CSVAGQHMNTEAFF. The CDR3 DNA is TGCAGCGTTGCGGGACAGCACATGAACACTGAAGCTTTCTTT.